This T cell receptor (beta chain) derives from a study of CD8 T cells in Susac syndrome. General study results and limits: No clonal expansion appeared among CD4+ T cells in Susac patients.

CDR1 is SGHRS, CDR2 YFSETQ, per germline. V gave up 3 bases and J gave up 2 bases; unmatched junction bases: 4. The CDR3 totals 16 residues. It was with random hexamers that roughly 0.45 to 1 ug RNA was reverse transcribed. TCRdb redid the calling of the immunoSEQ multiplex PCR reads with MiXCR, one entry per CDR3 protein. The sample has more than 200,000 distinct CDR3 sequences, 94% seen once. Worth noting for this clonotype: The antigen is unknown.

The material sequenced was CD4+ T cells from PBMCs. The chain couples TRBV5-1 to TRBJ2-2; 10 nucleotides match TRBD2. The origin of this receptor is a human donor with Susac syndrome. CDR3 residues: CASSSGLAANTGELFF. CDR3 DNA: TGCGCCAGCAGCTCCGGACTAGCGGCTAACACCGGGGAGCTGTTTTTT.